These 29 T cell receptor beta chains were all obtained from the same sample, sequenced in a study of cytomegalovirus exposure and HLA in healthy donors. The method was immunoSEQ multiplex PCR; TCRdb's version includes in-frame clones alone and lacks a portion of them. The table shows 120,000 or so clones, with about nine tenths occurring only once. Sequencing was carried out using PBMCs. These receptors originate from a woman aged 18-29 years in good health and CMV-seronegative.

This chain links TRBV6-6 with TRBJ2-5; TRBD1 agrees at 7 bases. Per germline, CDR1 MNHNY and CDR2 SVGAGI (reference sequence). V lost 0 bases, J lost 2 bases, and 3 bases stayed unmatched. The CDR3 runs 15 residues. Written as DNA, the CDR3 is TGTGCCAGCAGTTACTCCCCGACAGGGCAAGAGACCCAGTACTTC. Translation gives CASSYSPTGQETQYF.

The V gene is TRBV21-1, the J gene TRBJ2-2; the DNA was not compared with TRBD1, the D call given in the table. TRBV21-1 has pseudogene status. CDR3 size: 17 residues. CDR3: CASSKEGGQMNTGELFF. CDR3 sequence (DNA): TGTGCCAGCAGCAAAGAGGGGGGACAGATGAACACCGGGGAGCTGTTTTTT.

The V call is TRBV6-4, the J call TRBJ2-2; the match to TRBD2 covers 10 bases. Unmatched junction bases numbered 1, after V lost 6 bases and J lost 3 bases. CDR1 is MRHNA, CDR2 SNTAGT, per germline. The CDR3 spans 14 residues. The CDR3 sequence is CASRLAGYTGELFF. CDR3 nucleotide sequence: TGTGCCAGCAGACTAGCGGGGTACACCGGGGAGCTGTTTTTT.

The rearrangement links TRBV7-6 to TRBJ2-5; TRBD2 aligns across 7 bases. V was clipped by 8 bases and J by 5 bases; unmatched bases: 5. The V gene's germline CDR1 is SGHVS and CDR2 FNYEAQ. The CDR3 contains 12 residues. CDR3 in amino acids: CASGRGGETQYF. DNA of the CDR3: TGTGCCAGCGGTAGGGGAGGGGAGACCCAGTACTTC.

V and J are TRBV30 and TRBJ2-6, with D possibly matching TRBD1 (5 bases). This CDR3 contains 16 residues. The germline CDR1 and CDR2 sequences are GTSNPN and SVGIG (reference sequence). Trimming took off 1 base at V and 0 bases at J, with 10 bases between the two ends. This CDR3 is CAWSGDSRSGANVLTF. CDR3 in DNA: TGTGCCTGGAGTGGAGACAGCCGCTCTGGGGCCAACGTCCTGACTTTC.

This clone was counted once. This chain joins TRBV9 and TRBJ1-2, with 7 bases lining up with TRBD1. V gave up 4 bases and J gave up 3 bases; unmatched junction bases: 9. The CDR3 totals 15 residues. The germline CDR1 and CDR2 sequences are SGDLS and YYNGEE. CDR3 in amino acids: CASSPLRQGHYGYTF. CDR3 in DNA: TGTGCCAGCAGCCCCCTCAGACAGGGACACTATGGCTACACCTTC. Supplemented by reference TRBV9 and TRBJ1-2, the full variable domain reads DSGVTQTPKHLITATGQRVTLRCSPRSGDLSVYWYQQSLDQGLQFLIQYYNGEERAKGNILERFSAQQFPDLHSELNLSSLELGDSALYFCASSPLRQGHYGYTFGSGTRLTVV.

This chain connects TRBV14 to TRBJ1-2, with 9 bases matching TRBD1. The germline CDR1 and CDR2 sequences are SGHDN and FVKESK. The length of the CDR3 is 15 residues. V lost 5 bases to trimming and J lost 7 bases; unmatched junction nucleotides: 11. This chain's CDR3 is CASSFDRGYWAGYTF. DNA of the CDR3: TGTGCCAGCAGCTTCGACAGGGGGTACTGGGCTGGCTACACCTTC.

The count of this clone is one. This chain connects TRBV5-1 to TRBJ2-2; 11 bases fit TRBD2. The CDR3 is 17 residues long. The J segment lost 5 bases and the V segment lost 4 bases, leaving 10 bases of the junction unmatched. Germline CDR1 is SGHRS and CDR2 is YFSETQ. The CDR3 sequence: CASSPETSGTLTGELFF. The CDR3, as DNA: TGCGCCAGCAGCCCCGAGACTAGCGGGACCCTGACCGGGGAGCTGTTTTTT.

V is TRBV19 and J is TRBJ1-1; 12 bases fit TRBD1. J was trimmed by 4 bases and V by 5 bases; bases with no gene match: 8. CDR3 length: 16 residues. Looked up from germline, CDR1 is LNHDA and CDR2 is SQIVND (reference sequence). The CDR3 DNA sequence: TGTGCCAGTAGTCCTCCGGGACAGGGGGCGCGCACTGAAGCTTTCTTT. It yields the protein CASSPPGQGARTEAFF.

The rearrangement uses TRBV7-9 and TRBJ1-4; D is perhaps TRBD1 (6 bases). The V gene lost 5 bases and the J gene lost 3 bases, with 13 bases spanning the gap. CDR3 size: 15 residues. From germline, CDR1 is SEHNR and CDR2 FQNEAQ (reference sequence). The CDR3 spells CASSQGQTSNEKLFF. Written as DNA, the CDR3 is TGTGCCAGCAGCCAAGGACAGACCTCTAATGAAAAACTGTTTTTT.

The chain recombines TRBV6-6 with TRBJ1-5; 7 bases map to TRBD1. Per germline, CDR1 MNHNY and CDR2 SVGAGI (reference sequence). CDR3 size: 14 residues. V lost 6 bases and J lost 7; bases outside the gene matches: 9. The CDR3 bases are TGTGCCAGCAGCTTGACAGGGACAAGGCAGCCCCAGCATTTT. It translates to CASSLTGTRQPQHF.

CDR3 in amino acids: CATSRDRTVSYEQYF. CDR3 in DNA: TGTGCCACCAGCAGAGATAGGACAGTATCCTACGAGCAGTACTTC. The chain joins TRBV15 to TRBJ2-7; weak D call: TRBD1 (6 bases). Between the trimmed V and J ends, which lost 0 bases and 1 base, there was a span of 10 bases. The CDR3 runs to 15 residues. The germline CDR1 and CDR2 sequences are LNHNV and YYDKDF (reference sequence). Together with reference TRBV15 and TRBJ2-7, the CDR3 gives the full variable domain: DAMVIQNPRYQVTQFGKPVTLSCSQTLNHNVMYWYQQKSSQAPKLLFHYYDKDFNNEADTPDNFQSRRPNTSFCFLDIRSPGLGDTAMYLCATSRDRTVSYEQYFGPGTRLTVT.

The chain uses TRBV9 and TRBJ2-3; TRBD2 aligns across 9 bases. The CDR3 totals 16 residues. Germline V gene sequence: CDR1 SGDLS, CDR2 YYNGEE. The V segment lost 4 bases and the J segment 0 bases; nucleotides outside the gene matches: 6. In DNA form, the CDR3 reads TGTGCCAGCAGCCCTCGGACTAGCGTTAGCACAGATACGCAGTATTTT. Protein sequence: CASSPRTSVSTDTQYF.

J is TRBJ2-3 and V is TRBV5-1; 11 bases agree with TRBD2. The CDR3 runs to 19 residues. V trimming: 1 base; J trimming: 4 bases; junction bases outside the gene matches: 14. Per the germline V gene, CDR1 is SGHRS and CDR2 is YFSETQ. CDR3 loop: CASSLWPELAGDSADTQYF. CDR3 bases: TGCGCCAGCAGCTTGTGGCCCGAACTAGCGGGAGACTCCGCAGATACGCAGTATTTT. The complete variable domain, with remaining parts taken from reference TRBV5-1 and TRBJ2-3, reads KAGVTQTPRYLIKTRGQQVTLSCSPISGHRSVSWYQQTPGQGLQFLFEYFSETQRNKGNFPGRFSGRQFSNSRSEMNVSTLELGDSALYLCASSLWPELAGDSADTQYFGPGTRLTVL.

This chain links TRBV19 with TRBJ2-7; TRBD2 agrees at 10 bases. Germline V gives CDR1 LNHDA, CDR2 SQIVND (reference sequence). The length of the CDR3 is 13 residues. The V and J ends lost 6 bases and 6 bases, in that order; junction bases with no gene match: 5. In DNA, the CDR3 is TGTGCCAGTAGGCCTAGCGGGGGTTTCGAGCAGTACTTC. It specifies CASRPSGGFEQYF.

DNA of the CDR3: TGCAGCGTGCGGGGACTAGCGGGACGGGAGACCCAGTACTTC. It is translated as CSVRGLAGRETQYF. The gene calls are TRBV29-1 and TRBJ2-5, with 13 positions matching TRBD2. From germline, CDR1 is SQVTM and CDR2 ANQGSEA. This CDR3 has 14 amino acids. Unmatched junction bases numbered 6, after V lost 6 bases and J lost 5 bases.

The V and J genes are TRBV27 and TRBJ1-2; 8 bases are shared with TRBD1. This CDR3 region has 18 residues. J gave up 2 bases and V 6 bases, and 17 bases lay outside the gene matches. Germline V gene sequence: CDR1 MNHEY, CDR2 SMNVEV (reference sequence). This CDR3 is CASSLSAQLQGVNYGYTF. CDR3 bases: TGTGCCAGCAGCCTTTCAGCCCAACTACAGGGGGTAAACTATGGCTACACCTTC.

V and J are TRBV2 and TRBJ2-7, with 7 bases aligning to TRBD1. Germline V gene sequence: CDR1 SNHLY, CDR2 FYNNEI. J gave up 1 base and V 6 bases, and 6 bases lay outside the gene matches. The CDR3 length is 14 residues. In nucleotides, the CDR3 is TGTGCCAGCAGCTTTGACAGGGAATCCTACGAGCAGTACTTC. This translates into CASSFDRESYEQYF.

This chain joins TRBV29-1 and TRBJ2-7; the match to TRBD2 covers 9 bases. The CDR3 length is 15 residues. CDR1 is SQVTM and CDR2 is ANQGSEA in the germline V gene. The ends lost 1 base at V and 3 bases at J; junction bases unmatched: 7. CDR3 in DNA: TGCAGCGTTGAAGTGCGCGGGAGGGCCGGCTACGAGCAGTACTTC. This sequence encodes CSVEVRGRAGYEQYF.

The CDR3 loop is CASSYGDPSGNTIYF. The CDR3 DNA is TGTGCCAGCAGTTACGGAGACCCCTCTGGAAACACCATATATTTT. V is TRBV6-5 and J is TRBJ1-3; D is uncertain. The germline CDR1 and CDR2 sequences are MNHEY and SVGAGI. Deletions cut 2 bases from V and 0 bases from J, with 8 bases between. The CDR3 sequence is 15 residues long.

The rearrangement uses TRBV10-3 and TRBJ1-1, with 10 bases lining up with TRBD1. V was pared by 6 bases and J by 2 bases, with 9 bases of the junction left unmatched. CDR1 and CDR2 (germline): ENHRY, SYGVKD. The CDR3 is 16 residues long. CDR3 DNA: TGTGCCATCAGCTGGTCCGGGACAGGGGACAACACTGAAGCTTTCTTT. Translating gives CAISWSGTGDNTEAFF.

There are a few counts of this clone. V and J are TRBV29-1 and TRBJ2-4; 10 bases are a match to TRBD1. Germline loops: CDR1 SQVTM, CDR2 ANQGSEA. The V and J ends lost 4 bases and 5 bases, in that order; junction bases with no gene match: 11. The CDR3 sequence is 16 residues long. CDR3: CSVVPGGGTGENIQYF. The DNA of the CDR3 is TGCAGCGTTGTCCCCGGCGGGGGGACAGGGGAAAACATTCAGTACTTC.

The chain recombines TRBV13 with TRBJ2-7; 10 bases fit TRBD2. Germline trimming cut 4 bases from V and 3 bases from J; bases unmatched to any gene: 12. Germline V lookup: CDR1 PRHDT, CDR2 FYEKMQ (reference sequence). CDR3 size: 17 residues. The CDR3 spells CASSSLAGESFVYEQYF. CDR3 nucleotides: TGTGCCAGCAGCTCCCTAGCGGGAGAGTCATTCGTCTACGAGCAGTACTTC.

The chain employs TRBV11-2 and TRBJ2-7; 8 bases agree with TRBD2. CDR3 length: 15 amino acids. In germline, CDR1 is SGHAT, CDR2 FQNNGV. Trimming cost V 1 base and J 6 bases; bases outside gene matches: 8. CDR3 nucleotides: TGTGCCAGCAGCTTAGGAAGCGGGGGCGCGTTCGAGCAGTACTTC. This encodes CASSLGSGGAFEQYF.

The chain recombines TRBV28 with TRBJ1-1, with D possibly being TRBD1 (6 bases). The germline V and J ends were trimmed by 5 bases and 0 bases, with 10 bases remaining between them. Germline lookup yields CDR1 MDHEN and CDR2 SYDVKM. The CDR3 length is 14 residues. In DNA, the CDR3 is TGTGCCAGCAGTCCGGACAGCATGAACACTGAAGCTTTCTTT. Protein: CASSPDSMNTEAFF.

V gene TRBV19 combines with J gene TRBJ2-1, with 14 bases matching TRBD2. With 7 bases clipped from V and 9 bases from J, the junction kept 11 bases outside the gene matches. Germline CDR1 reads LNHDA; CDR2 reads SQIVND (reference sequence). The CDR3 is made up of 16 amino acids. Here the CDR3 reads CASTGGGLAGVGEQFF. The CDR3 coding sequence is TGTGCCAGTACTGGGGGGGGACTAGCGGGAGTAGGTGAGCAGTTCTTC.

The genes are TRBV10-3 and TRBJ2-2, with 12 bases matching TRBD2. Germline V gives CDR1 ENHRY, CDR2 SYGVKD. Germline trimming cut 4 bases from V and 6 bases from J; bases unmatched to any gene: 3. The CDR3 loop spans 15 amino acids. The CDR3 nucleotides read TGTGCCATCAGTGTGGGACTAGCGGGTGCCGGGGAGCTGTTTTTT. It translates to CAISVGLAGAGELFF.

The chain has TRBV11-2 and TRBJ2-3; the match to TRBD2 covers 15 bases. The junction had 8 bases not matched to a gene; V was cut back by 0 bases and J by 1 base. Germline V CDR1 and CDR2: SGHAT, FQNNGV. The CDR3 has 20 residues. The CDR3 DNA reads TGTGCCAGCAGCTTAGAATCCGGACTAGCGGGAGGGTGGCGCACAGATACGCAGTATTTT. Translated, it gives CASSLESGLAGGWRTDTQYF.

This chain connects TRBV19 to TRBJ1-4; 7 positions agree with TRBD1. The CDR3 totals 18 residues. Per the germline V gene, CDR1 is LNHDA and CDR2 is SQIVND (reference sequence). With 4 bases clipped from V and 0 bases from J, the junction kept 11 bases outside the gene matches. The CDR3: CASSKRDRRYATNEKLFF. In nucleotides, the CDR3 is TGTGCCAGTAGTAAGAGGGACAGAAGATATGCAACTAATGAAAAACTGTTTTTT.